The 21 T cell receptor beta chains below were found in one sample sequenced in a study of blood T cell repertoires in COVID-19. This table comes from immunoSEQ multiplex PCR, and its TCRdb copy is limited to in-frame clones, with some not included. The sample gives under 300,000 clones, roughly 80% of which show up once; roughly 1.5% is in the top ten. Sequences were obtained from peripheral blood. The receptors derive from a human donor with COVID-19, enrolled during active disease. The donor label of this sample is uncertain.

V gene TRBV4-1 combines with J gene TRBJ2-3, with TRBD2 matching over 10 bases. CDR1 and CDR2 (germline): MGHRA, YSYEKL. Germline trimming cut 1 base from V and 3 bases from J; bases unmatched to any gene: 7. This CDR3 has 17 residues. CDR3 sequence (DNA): TGCGCCAGCAGCCAAGTGGCCAGCGGGAGGGGTACAGATACGCAGTATTTT. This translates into CASSQVASGRGTDTQYF.

The CDR3 nucleotides read TGTGCCAGCACCGGGACTAGCGGGAGACATGAGCAGTTCTTC. Its protein product is CASTGTSGRHEQFF. The rearrangement links TRBV27 to TRBJ2-1; 14 bases map to TRBD2. Per germline, CDR1 MNHEY and CDR2 SMNVEV (reference sequence). The J segment lost 8 bases and the V segment lost 7 bases, leaving 4 bases of the junction unmatched. The CDR3 loop spans 14 amino acids.

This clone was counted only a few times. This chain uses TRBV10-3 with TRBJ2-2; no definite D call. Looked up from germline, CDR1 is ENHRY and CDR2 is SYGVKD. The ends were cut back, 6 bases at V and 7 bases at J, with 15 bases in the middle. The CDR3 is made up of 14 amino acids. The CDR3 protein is CAIRSAAILGELFF. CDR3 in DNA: TGTGCCATCAGATCTGCGGCGATCCTCGGGGAGCTGTTTTTT.

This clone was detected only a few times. Here the CDR3 DNA reads TGTGCCAGCAGATCCGGGGAGCTTGGCTACACCTTC. Its translation is CASRSGELGYTF. The rearrangement links TRBV11-2 to TRBJ1-2, with unresolved D. Germline-derived CDR1 and CDR2 are SGHAT and FQNNGV. V lost 6 bases and J lost 7, with 12 bases in between. The CDR3 sequence is 12 residues long.

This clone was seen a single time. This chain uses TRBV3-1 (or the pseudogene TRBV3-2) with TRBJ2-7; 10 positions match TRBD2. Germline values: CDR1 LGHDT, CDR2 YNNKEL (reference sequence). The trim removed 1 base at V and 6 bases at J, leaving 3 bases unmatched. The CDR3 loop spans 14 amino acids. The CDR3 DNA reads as TGTGCCAGCAGCCAAGTAGCGGGAGGTGGCGAGCAGTACTTC. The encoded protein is CASSQVAGGGEQYF.

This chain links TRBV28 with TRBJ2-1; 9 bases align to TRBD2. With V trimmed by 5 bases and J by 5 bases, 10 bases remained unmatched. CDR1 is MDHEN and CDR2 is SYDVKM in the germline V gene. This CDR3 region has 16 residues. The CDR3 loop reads CASSIGGASGNNEQFF. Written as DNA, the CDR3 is TGTGCCAGCAGTATTGGGGGGGCTAGCGGGAACAATGAGCAGTTCTTC.

In nucleotides, the CDR3 is TGCGCCAGCAGATTCGCGGGCAGTGATGAAAAACTGTTTTTT. Its protein is CASRFAGSDEKLFF. The chain combines TRBV5-1 with TRBJ1-4; D remains ambiguous. Trimming took 5 bases from V and 6 from J, leaving 14 bases between them. The CDR3 totals 14 residues. CDR1 is SGHRS and CDR2 is YFSETQ in the germline V gene.

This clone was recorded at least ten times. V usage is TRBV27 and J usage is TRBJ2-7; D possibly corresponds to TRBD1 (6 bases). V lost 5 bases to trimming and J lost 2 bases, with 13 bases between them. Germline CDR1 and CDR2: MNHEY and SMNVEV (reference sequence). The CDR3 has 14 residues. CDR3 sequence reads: CASSHDRLTYEQYF. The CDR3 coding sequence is TGTGCCAGCAGTCACGACAGGCTTACCTACGAGCAGTACTTC.

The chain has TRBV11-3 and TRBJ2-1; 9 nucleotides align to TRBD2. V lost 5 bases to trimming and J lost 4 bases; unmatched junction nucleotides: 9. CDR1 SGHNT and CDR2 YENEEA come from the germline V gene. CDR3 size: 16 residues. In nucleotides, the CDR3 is TGTGCCAGCAGCCCGACTTCTAGCGGGATATACAATGAGCAGTTCTTC. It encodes CASSPTSSGIYNEQFF. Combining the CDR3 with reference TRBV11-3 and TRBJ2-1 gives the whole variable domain EAGVVQSPRYKIIEKKQPVAFWCNPISGHNTLYWYLQNLGQGPELLIRYENEEAVDDSQLPKDRFSAERLKGVDSTLKIQPAELGDSAVYLCASSPTSSGIYNEQFFGPGTRLTVL.

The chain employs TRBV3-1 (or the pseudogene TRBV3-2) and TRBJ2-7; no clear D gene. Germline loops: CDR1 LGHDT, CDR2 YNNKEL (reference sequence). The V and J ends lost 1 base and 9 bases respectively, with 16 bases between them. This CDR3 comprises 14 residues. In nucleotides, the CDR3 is TGTGCCAGCAGCCAAGTCCCTGCCAGCGCTCGGCAGTACTTC. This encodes CASSQVPASARQYF.

CDR3 in amino acids: CAISESTGTYEQYF. CDR3 bases: TGTGCCATCAGTGAGTCAACAGGGACCTACGAGCAGTACTTC. The chain carries TRBV10-3 and TRBJ2-7; D is possibly TRBD1 (6 bases). The CDR3 consists of 14 residues. The germline gives CDR1 ENHRY, CDR2 SYGVKD. The V and J ends lost 0 bases and 2 bases respectively, with 8 bases between them.

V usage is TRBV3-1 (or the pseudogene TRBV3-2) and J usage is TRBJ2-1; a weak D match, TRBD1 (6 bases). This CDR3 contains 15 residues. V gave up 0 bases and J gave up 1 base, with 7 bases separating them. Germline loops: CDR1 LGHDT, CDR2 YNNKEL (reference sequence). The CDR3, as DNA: TGTGCCAGCAGCCAAGATACAGGGTCCTACAATGAGCAGTTCTTC. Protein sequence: CASSQDTGSYNEQFF.

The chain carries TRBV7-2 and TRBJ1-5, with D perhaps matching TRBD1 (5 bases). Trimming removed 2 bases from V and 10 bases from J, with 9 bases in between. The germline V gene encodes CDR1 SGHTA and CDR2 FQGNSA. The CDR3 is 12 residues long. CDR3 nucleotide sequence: TGTGCCAGCAGCTTACCGGGGGATCCCCAGCATTTT. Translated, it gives CASSLPGDPQHF.

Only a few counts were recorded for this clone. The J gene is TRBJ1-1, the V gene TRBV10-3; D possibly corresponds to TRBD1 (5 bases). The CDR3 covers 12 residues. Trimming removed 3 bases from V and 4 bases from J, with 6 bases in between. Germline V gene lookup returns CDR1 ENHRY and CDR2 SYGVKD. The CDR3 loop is CAISDRVTEAFF. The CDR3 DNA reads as TGTGCCATCAGTGACAGGGTCACTGAAGCTTTCTTT.

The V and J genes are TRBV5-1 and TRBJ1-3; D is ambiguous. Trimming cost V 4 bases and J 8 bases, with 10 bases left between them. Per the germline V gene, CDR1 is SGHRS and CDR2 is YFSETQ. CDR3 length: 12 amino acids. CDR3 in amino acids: CASSILGDTIYF. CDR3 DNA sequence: TGCGCCAGCAGCATCCTCGGAGACACCATATATTTT.

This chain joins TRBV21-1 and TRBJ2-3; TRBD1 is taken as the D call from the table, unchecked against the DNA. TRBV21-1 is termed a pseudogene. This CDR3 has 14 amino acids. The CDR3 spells CASSLAWGRDTQYF. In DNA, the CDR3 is TGTGCCAGCAGCCTCGCATGGGGGCGGGATACGCAGTATTTT.

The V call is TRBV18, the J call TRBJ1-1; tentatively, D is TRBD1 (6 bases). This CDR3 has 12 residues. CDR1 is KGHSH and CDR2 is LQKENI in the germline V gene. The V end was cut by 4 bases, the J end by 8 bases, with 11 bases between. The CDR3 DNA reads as TGTGCCAGCTCACGCGGACAGCGGGAAGCTTTCTTT. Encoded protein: CASSRGQREAFF. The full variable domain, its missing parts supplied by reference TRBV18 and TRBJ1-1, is NAGVMQNPRHLVRRRGQEARLRCSPMKGHSHVYWYRQLPEEGLKFMVYLQKENIIDESGMPKERFSAEFPKEGPSILRIQQVVRGDSAAYFCASSRGQREAFFGQGTRLTVV.

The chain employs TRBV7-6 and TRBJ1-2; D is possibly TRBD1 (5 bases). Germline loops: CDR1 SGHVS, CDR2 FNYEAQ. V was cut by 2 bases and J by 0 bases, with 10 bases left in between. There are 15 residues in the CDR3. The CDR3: CASSLSTASNYGYTF. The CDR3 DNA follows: TGTGCCAGCAGCTTATCGACAGCCTCTAACTATGGCTACACCTTC.

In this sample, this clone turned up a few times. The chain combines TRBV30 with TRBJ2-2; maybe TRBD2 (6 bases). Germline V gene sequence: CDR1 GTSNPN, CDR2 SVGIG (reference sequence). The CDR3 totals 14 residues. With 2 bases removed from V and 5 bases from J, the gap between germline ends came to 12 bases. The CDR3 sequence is CAWSPGTLTGELFF. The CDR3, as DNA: TGTGCCTGGAGTCCCGGGACTCTTACCGGGGAGCTGTTTTTT. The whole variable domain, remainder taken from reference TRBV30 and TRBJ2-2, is SQTIHQWPATLVQPVGSPLSLECTVEGTSNPNLYWYRQAAGRGLQLLFYSVGIGQISSEVPQNLSASRPQDRQFILSSKKLLLSDSGFYLCAWSPGTLTGELFFGEGSRLTVL.

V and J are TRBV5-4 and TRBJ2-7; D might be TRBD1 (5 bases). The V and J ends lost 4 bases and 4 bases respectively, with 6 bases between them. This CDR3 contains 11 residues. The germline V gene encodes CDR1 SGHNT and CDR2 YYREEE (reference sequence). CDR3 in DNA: TGTGCCAGCAGCCAGGGATACGAGCAGTACTTC. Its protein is CASSQGYEQYF.

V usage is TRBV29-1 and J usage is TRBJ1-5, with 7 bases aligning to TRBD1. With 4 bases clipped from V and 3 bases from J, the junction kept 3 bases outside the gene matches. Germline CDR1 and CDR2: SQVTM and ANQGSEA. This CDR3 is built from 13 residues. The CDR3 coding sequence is TGCAGCGTTGGGGACAGTTACAATCAGCCCCAGCATTTT. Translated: CSVGDSYNQPQHF.